Each of the 32 T cell receptor beta chains below was sequenced from the same sample in a study of cytomegalovirus exposure and HLA in healthy donors. The PCR had 60 Vbeta and 13 Jbeta primers. Assay used: immunoSEQ multiplex PCR; TCRdb lists only in-frame clones, some missing. This table holds about 140,000 clones, almost 85% found once. The material sequenced was PBMCs. The receptors come from a man aged 30-40 years in good health and CMV-seropositive.

This clone showed up just once. The V call is TRBV9, the J call TRBJ2-7, with D perhaps TRBD2 (5 bases). Trimming removed 7 bases at V and 6 bases at J, with 14 bases between. The CDR3 covers 12 residues. The germline V gene has CDR1 SGDLS and CDR2 YYNGEE. In nucleotides, the CDR3 is TGTGCCAGCGGGAACTCACGGGGCGAGCAGTACTTC. Protein: CASGNSRGEQYF.

The genes are TRBV10-3 and TRBJ2-6, with D tentatively TRBD1 (5 bases). CDR1 ENHRY and CDR2 SYGVKD come from the germline V gene. The ends were cut back, 4 bases at V and 0 bases at J, with 13 bases in the middle. The CDR3 is 17 residues long. In DNA, the CDR3 is TGTGCCATCAGTGGGCAGGGCGACAGCTCTGGGGCCAACGTCCTGACTTTC. Encoded protein: CAISGQGDSSGANVLTF.

This clone has only a few counts. The chain links TRBV5-4 to TRBJ1-1; tentative D call: TRBD1 (6 bases). This CDR3 region has 16 residues. Germline CDR1 reads SGHNT; CDR2 reads YYREEE (reference sequence). V lost 2 bases to trimming and J lost 1 base, with 15 bases between them. This CDR3 is CASSLDRMGANTEAFF. The DNA of the CDR3 is TGTGCCAGCAGCTTAGATAGGATGGGGGCGAACACTGAAGCTTTCTTT. The full variable domain, completed using reference TRBV5-4 and TRBJ1-1, is ETGVTQSPTHLIKTRGQQVTLRCSSQSGHNTVSWYQQALGQGPQFIFQYYREEENGRGNFPPRFSGLQFPNYSSELNVNALELDDSALYLCASSLDRMGANTEAFFGQGTRLTVV.

Turning to this clone: Relative to the germline gene, one junction end is altered; a read error may explain this. The rearrangement links TRBV15 to TRBJ2-7; D may be TRBD1 (5 bases). Germline CDR1 is LNHNV and CDR2 is YYDKDF (reference sequence). The CDR3 spans 13 residues. The CDR3 reads CATGQGLSYERYF. In DNA form, the CDR3 reads TGTGCCACAGGTCAGGGTCTAAGCTACGAGCGGTACTTC.

This chain connects TRBV7-9 to TRBJ2-5; 7 bases match TRBD2. V lost 3 bases and J lost 1; bases outside the gene matches: 5. Germline V gene lookup returns CDR1 SEHNR and CDR2 FQNEAQ (reference sequence). The CDR3 loop spans 15 amino acids. The CDR3 spells CASSFGGSGQETQYF. In DNA form, the CDR3 reads TGTGCCAGCAGCTTCGGCGGGAGCGGCCAAGAGACCCAGTACTTC.

V is TRBV11-2 and J is TRBJ1-1; TRBD1 matches at 8 bases. Trimming took 5 bases from V and 0 from J; bases not matched to a gene: 8. Germline V lookup: CDR1 SGHAT, CDR2 FQNNGV. CDR3 length: 16 residues. The CDR3 region is CASSATGQGMNTEAFF. Written as DNA, the CDR3 is TGTGCCAGCAGCGCCACTGGACAGGGTATGAACACTGAAGCTTTCTTT.

Only one count was recorded for this clone. This chain joins TRBV11-2 and TRBJ2-3; 7 bases align to TRBD2. V dropped 1 base and J dropped 0; count of bases not matched to a gene: 4. This CDR3 is built from 16 residues. Germline V gives CDR1 SGHAT, CDR2 FQNNGV. This CDR3 reads CASSLGAGGSTDTQYF. CDR3 bases: TGTGCCAGCAGCTTAGGTGCCGGGGGGAGCACAGATACGCAGTATTTT.

The J gene is TRBJ2-7, the V gene TRBV7-2; weak D call: TRBD2 (7 bases). The CDR3 is 15 residues long. CDR1 is SGHTA and CDR2 is FQGNSA in the germline V gene. The V and J ends lost 5 bases and 0 bases respectively, with 14 bases between them. CDR3 amino acids: CASSLQRDISYEQYF. CDR3 coding DNA: TGTGCCAGCAGCCTCCAGCGGGACATCTCCTACGAGCAGTACTTC. The full variable domain, in which reference TRBV7-2 and TRBJ2-7 provide the parts outside the CDR3, is GAGVSQSPSNKVTEKGKDVELRCDPISGHTALYWYRQSLGQGLEFLIYFQGNSAPDKSGLPSDRFSAERTGGSVSTLTIQRTQQEDSAVYLCASSLQRDISYEQYFGPGTRLTVT.

The gene calls are TRBV7-8 and TRBJ2-3; TRBD2 agrees at 8 bases. V dropped 1 base and J dropped 2; count of bases not matched to a gene: 8. Germline-derived CDR1 and CDR2 are SGHVS and FQNEAQ. This CDR3 contains 17 residues. The CDR3 DNA sequence: TGTGCCAGCAGCTTAGATTTTGCGGGGGGTATCACAGATACGCAGTATTTT. It codes for CASSLDFAGGITDTQYF.

The chain joins TRBV27 to TRBJ1-3; maybe TRBD1 (5 bases). The V end lost 10 bases, the J end lost 2 bases, and 15 bases lay between the germline ends. Germline-derived CDR1 and CDR2 are MNHEY and SMNVEV (reference sequence). The CDR3 is 14 amino acids. The CDR3 loop is CATRPQGAGNTIYF. Written as DNA, the CDR3 is TGTGCCACCCGCCCCCAAGGGGCTGGAAACACCATATATTTT.

The chain has TRBV7-3 and TRBJ2-1, with D perhaps matching TRBD1 (6 bases). This CDR3 has 12 residues. The germline V gene encodes CDR1 SGHTA and CDR2 FQGTGA. V lost 6 bases and J lost 8, with 11 bases in between. The CDR3 here is CASSSDRDEQFF. The CDR3 DNA follows: TGTGCCAGCAGTTCGGACAGAGATGAGCAGTTCTTC.

The V gene is TRBV27, the J gene TRBJ2-7; 8 nucleotides match TRBD2. This CDR3 has 15 amino acids. The trim removed 7 bases at V and 1 base at J, leaving 9 bases unmatched. The germline CDR1 and CDR2 sequences are MNHEY and SMNVEV (reference sequence). This chain's CDR3 is CASTSGAGGSYEQYF. The CDR3 DNA follows: TGTGCCAGCACCTCCGGTGCGGGGGGTTCCTACGAGCAGTACTTC.

The rearrangement links TRBV2 to TRBJ2-6; 8 bases map to TRBD1. J lost 2 bases, V lost 7 bases, and 10 bases had no gene match. Germline V CDR1 and CDR2: SNHLY, FYNNEI. CDR3 length: 17 amino acids. The CDR3 is CASTPGQGIPGANVLTF. The CDR3, as DNA: TGTGCCAGCACGCCTGGACAGGGTATCCCTGGGGCCAACGTCCTGACTTTC.

The chain couples TRBV5-1 to TRBJ2-2; no reliable D call. The CDR3 totals 15 residues. In germline, CDR1 is SGHRS, CDR2 YFSETQ. Trimming left V 6 bases short and J 4 bases short, with 16 bases between. For the CDR3, the DNA is TGCGCCAGCACCTCACTCGGGTTAGGCACCGGGGAGCTGTTTTTT. Translation gives CASTSLGLGTGELFF.

This clone was recorded once. The chain uses TRBV5-1 and TRBJ1-2; D may be TRBD1 (5 bases). The CDR3 consists of 15 residues. Per germline, CDR1 SGHRS and CDR2 YFSETQ. Deletions cut 4 bases from V and 3 bases from J, with 16 bases between. The CDR3 DNA reads as TGCGCCAGCAGCCCCGGAGTTTTAGGGGACTATGGCTACACCTTC. Its translation is CASSPGVLGDYGYTF. The full variable domain, with the rest looked up from reference TRBV5-1 and TRBJ1-2, is KAGVTQTPRYLIKTRGQQVTLSCSPISGHRSVSWYQQTPGQGLQFLFEYFSETQRNKGNFPGRFSGRQFSNSRSEMNVSTLELGDSALYLCASSPGVLGDYGYTFGSGTRLTVV.

This clone was seen a single time. This chain connects TRBV5-4 to TRBJ2-2; a possible D gene is TRBD1 (6 bases). V lost 4 bases and J 1 base, leaving 11 bases between the germline ends. The V gene's germline CDR1 is SGHNT and CDR2 YYREEE (reference sequence). The CDR3 covers 15 residues. This CDR3 is CASSPMTGNTGELFF. In nucleotides, the CDR3 is TGTGCCAGCAGCCCGATGACAGGGAACACCGGGGAGCTGTTTTTT.

The chain's CDR3 is CASSEGHLGTDTQYF. CDR3 bases: TGTGCCAGCAGCGAGGGACATCTGGGCACAGATACGCAGTATTTT. The rearrangement links TRBV9 to TRBJ2-3; tentative D call: TRBD1 (6 bases). The V and J ends lost 3 bases and 1 base respectively, with 12 bases between them. CDR3 size: 15 residues. Germline-derived CDR1 and CDR2 are SGDLS and YYNGEE.

The V gene is TRBV5-1, the J gene TRBJ2-3; 7 positions match TRBD2. Germline lookup yields CDR1 SGHRS and CDR2 YFSETQ. The CDR3 contains 13 residues. V shed 7 bases and J 4 bases; nucleotides not matched to a gene: 6. DNA of the CDR3: TGCGCCAGCGGGCTGGGGGGGGCAGATACGCAGTATTTT. This gives the protein CASGLGGADTQYF.

This CDR3 reads CASSEPSHKETQYF. The DNA of the CDR3 is TGTGCCAGCAGCGAACCTAGCCACAAAGAGACCCAGTACTTC. The chain carries TRBV21-1 and TRBJ2-5; the table's D gene call, TRBD2, was not cross checked with the DNA. TRBV21-1 is given as a pseudogene. CDR3 size: 14 residues.

In nucleotides, the CDR3 is TGTGCCAGCAGTAGCAACAGGGGAAACACTGAAGCTTTCTTT. This codes for CASSSNRGNTEAFF. The chain recombines TRBV28 with TRBJ1-1, with TRBD1 identical over 7 bases. Germline CDR1 reads MDHEN; CDR2 reads SYDVKM. The CDR3 has 14 residues. V gave up 5 bases and J gave up 2 bases; unmatched junction bases: 5.

The rearrangement uses TRBV6-5 and TRBJ1-6; 8 bases are shared with TRBD1. The V and J ends lost 0 bases and 8 bases, in that order; junction bases with no gene match: 3. The germline V gene encodes CDR1 MNHEY and CDR2 SVGAGI. CDR3 size: 15 residues. CDR3 sequence reads: CASSYSPDRDSPLHF. The CDR3 DNA is TGTGCCAGCAGTTACTCCCCGGACAGGGATTCACCCCTCCACTTT.

V is TRBV28 and J is TRBJ2-2; D gene unclear. Trimming took off 5 bases at V and 7 bases at J, with 5 bases between the two ends. The CDR3 runs to 11 residues. Germline V gene data show CDR1 as MDHEN and CDR2 as SYDVKM. DNA for the CDR3: TGTGCCAGCAGTGGCGGCGGGGAGCTGTTTTTT. This sequence encodes CASSGGGELFF.

V and J are TRBV7-8 and TRBJ2-2, with 8 bases that match TRBD2. There are 16 residues in the CDR3. With 1 base clipped from V and 0 bases from J, the junction kept 1 base outside the gene matches. Germline-derived CDR1 and CDR2 are SGHVS and FQNEAQ. The CDR3 DNA is TGTGCCAGCAGCTTAGTTAGCGGGACGAACACCGGGGAGCTGTTTTTT. Amino acid sequence: CASSLVSGTNTGELFF.

This clone was counted a few times. The CDR3 region is CASNGGGTSDLQETQYF. Written as DNA, the CDR3 is TGTGCCAGCAACGGGGGGGGGACCTCAGATTTACAAGAGACCCAGTACTTC. The chain is built from TRBV7-9 and TRBJ2-5, with 8 bases matching TRBD2. The CDR3 extends over 17 amino acids. Trimming cost V 7 bases and J 2 bases; bases outside gene matches: 15. Germline V gives CDR1 SEHNR, CDR2 FQNEAQ (reference sequence).

This chain joins TRBV5-1 and TRBJ2-5; 7 nucleotides align to TRBD2. This CDR3 region has 12 residues. Germline assignment: CDR1 SGHRS and CDR2 YFSETQ. V dropped 7 bases and J dropped 3; count of bases not matched to a gene: 3. This CDR3 reads CASLGGEETQYF. The CDR3, as DNA: TGCGCCAGCCTGGGGGGGGAAGAGACCCAGTACTTC.

This chain uses TRBV19 with TRBJ2-7; TRBD1 is a possible D gene (7 bases). Germline CDR1 reads LNHDA; CDR2 reads SQIVND (reference sequence). The CDR3 totals 16 residues. V dropped 5 bases and J dropped 12 bases, with 29 bases sitting between them. This CDR3 is CASSPQWGDRTRFAYF. In DNA, the CDR3 is TGTGCCAGTAGTCCTCAATGGGGGGACAGAACCCGTTTCGCGTACTTC.

V gene TRBV7-9 combines with J gene TRBJ1-2, with D tentatively TRBD1 (6 bases). The V end was cut by 1 base, the J end by 2 bases, with 14 bases between. Germline CDR1 is SEHNR and CDR2 is FQNEAQ (reference sequence). The CDR3 length is 16 residues. The CDR3 sequence is CASSLEGGAVNYGYTF. Here the CDR3 DNA reads TGTGCCAGCAGCTTAGAAGGGGGGGCAGTGAACTATGGCTACACCTTC.

The rearrangement links TRBV7-2 to TRBJ2-5, with D possibly matching TRBD2 (5 bases). Trimming pared 3 bases from V and 5 bases from J, leaving 10 bases between. CDR3 length: 13 amino acids. Germline V gene lookup returns CDR1 SGHTA and CDR2 FQGNSA. CDR3 loop: CASSFTEEETQYF. CDR3 in DNA: TGTGCCAGCAGCTTCACGGAGGAGGAGACCCAGTACTTC.

J is TRBJ2-3 and V is TRBV7-3; the D gene is possibly TRBD2 (7 bases). This CDR3 has 14 residues. Between the trimmed V and J ends, which lost 2 bases and 4 bases, there was a span of 10 bases. Germline V CDR1 and CDR2: SGHTA, FQGTGA. The CDR3 DNA sequence: TGTGCCAGCAGCTTATCGGGGGGCCCAGATACGCAGTATTTT. It specifies CASSLSGGPDTQYF.

The chain carries TRBV5-1 and TRBJ1-4; 7 bases agree with TRBD1. The J segment lost 4 bases and the V segment lost 0 bases, leaving 6 bases of the junction unmatched. The CDR3 has 16 residues. The V gene's germline CDR1 is SGHRS and CDR2 YFSETQ. The CDR3 coding sequence is TGCGCCAGCAGCTTGGACCCGACAGGGAATAATGAAAAACTGTTTTTT. This gives the protein CASSLDPTGNNEKLFF.

This clone is a singleton in its sample. The chain is built from TRBV14 and TRBJ2-6; TRBD2 is a possible D gene (6 bases). The CDR3 runs 16 residues. The germline V gene encodes CDR1 SGHDN and CDR2 FVKESK. V shed 4 bases and J shed 3 bases, with 13 bases lying between them. CDR3: CASSPPRGLGANVLTF. The DNA of the CDR3 is TGTGCCAGCAGCCCGCCCCGGGGACTTGGGGCCAACGTCCTGACTTTC.

This chain connects TRBV11-2 to TRBJ1-2, with 12 bases aligning to TRBD1. The CDR3 length is 15 residues. With V trimmed by 5 bases and J by 4 bases, 5 bases remained unmatched. Germline loops: CDR1 SGHAT, CDR2 FQNNGV. Written as DNA, the CDR3 is TGTGCCAGCAGCCCGGGACAGGGGGCCTCCTATGGCTACACCTTC. Translated: CASSPGQGASYGYTF.